The rows below give T cell receptor beta chains drawn from one sample of a study of blood T cell repertoires in COVID-19. Libraries were prepared by immunoSEQ multiplex PCR; TCRdb keeps only in-frame clonotypes and omits some of them. The sample lists hundreds of thousands of clones, around 86% occurring once. The sequenced sample was peripheral blood. Receptors were obtained from a woman in her 30s with active or convalescent COVID-19. CDR3s include the opening cysteine and the closing phenylalanine or tryptophan. The D gene is left open where the match is weak. Rows may omit the clone size; those that give it use once, few, many or a size class.

clone size: -
D gene: -
V gene: TRBV19
J gene: TRBJ2-3
CDR3 protein: CASSQARTASTDTQYF
CDR3 DNA: TGTGCCAGTAGCCAAGCTAGGACAGCTAGCACAGATACGCAGTATTTT

clone size: -
D gene: -
V gene: TRBV4-1
J gene: TRBJ2-7
CDR3 protein: CASSPYNLEEQYF
CDR3 DNA: TGCGCCAGCAGCCCGTACAATCTCGAAGAGCAGTACTTC

clone size: -
D gene: TRBD1
V gene: TRBV3-1/TRBV3-2
J gene: TRBJ1-1
CDR3 protein: CASSLQNRGRTEAFF
CDR3 DNA: TGTGCCAGCAGCCTACAAAACAGGGGGCGGACTGAAGCTTTCTTT

clone size: -
D gene: TRBD1
V gene: TRBV9
J gene: TRBJ1-6
CDR3 protein: CASSRDRGKTPLHF
CDR3 DNA: TGTGCCAGCTCCCGAGACAGGGGGAAGACACCCCTCCACTTT

clone size: -
D gene: TRBD1
V gene: TRBV2
J gene: TRBJ1-2
CDR3 protein: CASSKDRERANYGYTF
CDR3 DNA: TGTGCCAGCAGTAAGGACAGGGAGAGAGCTAACTATGGCTACACCTTC

clone size: -
D gene: -
V gene: TRBV19
J gene: TRBJ1-1
CDR3 protein: CASSLHSRINTEAFF
CDR3 DNA: TGTGCCAGTAGTCTCCACTCCAGGATTAACACTGAAGCTTTCTTT

clone size: -
D gene: -
V gene: TRBV25-1
J gene: TRBJ1-6
CDR3 protein: CASSDRQVNSYNSPLHF
CDR3 DNA: TGTGCCAGCAGTGATAGACAGGTTAACTCCTATAATTCACCCCTCCACTTT

clone size: -
D gene: -
V gene: TRBV11-2
J gene: TRBJ2-3
CDR3 protein: CASSWTEGGDTQYF
CDR3 DNA: TGTGCCAGCAGCTGGACAGAAGGAGGAGATACGCAGTATTTT

clone size: -
D gene: -
V gene: TRBV15
J gene: TRBJ2-1
CDR3 protein: CATSKGGEGGYNEQFF
CDR3 DNA: TGTGCCACCAGCAAAGGGGGCGAAGGGGGGTACAATGAGCAGTTCTTC

clone size: -
D gene: -
V gene: TRBV24-1
J gene: TRBJ2-3
CDR3 protein: CATSDNGRVTTDTQYF
CDR3 DNA: TGTGCCACCAGTGATAACGGCAGGGTTACCACAGATACGCAGTATTTT

clone size: -
D gene: -
V gene: TRBV5-8
J gene: TRBJ2-2
CDR3 protein: CASSPSRVSGELFF
CDR3 DNA: TGTGCCAGCAGCCCCTCACGGGTCTCCGGGGAGCTGTTTTTT

clone size: few
D gene: -
V gene: TRBV5-1
J gene: TRBJ2-1
CDR3 protein: CASSLAGSSYNEQFF
CDR3 DNA: TGCGCCAGCAGCTTGGCCGGGTCCTCCTACAATGAGCAGTTCTTC

clone size: -
D gene: -
V gene: TRBV5-1
J gene: TRBJ2-3
CDR3 protein: CASSLIQGRTDTQYF
CDR3 DNA: TGCGCCAGCAGCTTGATACAGGGTCGGACAGATACGCAGTATTTT

clone size: -
D gene: -
V gene: TRBV20-1
J gene: TRBJ2-1
CDR3 protein: CSARLLNEQFF
CDR3 DNA: TGCAGTGCTAGACTACTGAATGAGCAGTTCTTC

clone size: -
D gene: TRBD1
V gene: TRBV5-5
J gene: TRBJ2-6
CDR3 protein: CASSRDGTGGQSGANVLTF
CDR3 DNA: TGTGCCAGCAGCCGGGATGGGACAGGGGGCCAATCTGGGGCCAACGTCCTGACTTTC

clone size: -
D gene: -
V gene: TRBV18
J gene: TRBJ1-6
CDR3 protein: CASSPDQGNSPLHF
CDR3 DNA: TGTGCCAGCTCACCTGACCAGGGTAATTCACCCCTCCACTTT

clone size: -
D gene: TRBD2
V gene: TRBV6-2/TRBV6-3
J gene: TRBJ2-4
CDR3 protein: CASSDNIAGAASKNIQYF
CDR3 DNA: TGTGCCAGCAGTGACAATATAGCGGGAGCTGCGTCCAAAAACATTCAGTACTTC

clone size: -
D gene: -
V gene: TRBV15
J gene: TRBJ1-1
CDR3 protein: CATSGRGLMNTEAFF
CDR3 DNA: TGTGCCACCAGCGGCAGGGGTTTGATGAACACTGAAGCTTTCTTT

clone size: -
D gene: TRBD1
V gene: TRBV3-1/TRBV3-2
J gene: TRBJ1-1
CDR3 protein: CASSQGGTGGPEAFF
CDR3 DNA: TGTGCCAGCAGCCAAGGCGGGACAGGGGGGCCTGAAGCTTTCTTT

clone size: -
D gene: TRBD1
V gene: TRBV19
J gene: TRBJ2-7
CDR3 protein: CASSTDREGPYEQYF
CDR3 DNA: TGTGCCAGTAGTACCGACAGGGAAGGACCCTACGAGCAGTACTTC

clone size: once
D gene: TRBD1
V gene: TRBV11-2
J gene: TRBJ2-5
CDR3 protein: CASRRTGQETQYF
CDR3 DNA: TGTGCCAGCAGACGGACAGGGCAAGAGACCCAGTACTTC

clone size: -
D gene: -
V gene: TRBV30
J gene: TRBJ1-1
CDR3 protein: CACRTGFAEAFF
CDR3 DNA: TGTGCCTGTAGAACAGGGTTCGCTGAAGCTTTCTTT

clone size: -
D gene: -
V gene: TRBV5-5
J gene: TRBJ1-1
CDR3 protein: CASSLGSTEAFF
CDR3 DNA: TGTGCCAGCAGCCTCGGGAGCACTGAAGCTTTCTTT

clone size: -
D gene: TRBD1
V gene: TRBV6-4
J gene: TRBJ1-2
CDR3 protein: CASSEGGQGFYGYTF
CDR3 DNA: TGTGCCAGCAGTGAAGGGGGACAGGGATTCTATGGCTACACCTTC

clone size: -
D gene: TRBD2
V gene: TRBV6-1
J gene: TRBJ2-7
CDR3 protein: CASSEPRLAGTYEQYF
CDR3 DNA: TGTGCCAGCAGTGAGCCTCGACTAGCGGGAACCTACGAGCAGTACTTC

clone size: -
D gene: -
V gene: TRBV29-1
J gene: TRBJ1-1
CDR3 protein: CSVVRQYSSGTEAFF
CDR3 DNA: TGCAGCGTTGTAAGACAGTACTCCTCCGGGACTGAAGCTTTCTTT

clone size: -
D gene: TRBD2
V gene: TRBV19
J gene: TRBJ2-3
CDR3 protein: CASSSQLAGATDTQYF
CDR3 DNA: TGTGCCAGTAGTTCCCAGTTAGCGGGGGCCACAGATACGCAGTATTTT